The entry that follows covers one T cell receptor beta chain sequence. Its antigen is still unknown. Within one base of it there is no much larger clone, and no base qualities were kept. The library was prepared using multiplex PCR. Sequencing took place on an Illumina HiSeq 4000. iRepertoire HTBI primers and Arm-PCR amplification of CDR3 regions were used to construct TCR beta libraries. PCR products were gel purified before sequencing. Processing in the source paper ran as follows. Across samples, roughly 60 TRBV and 12 to 15 TRBJ segments were identified and used for gene usage analysis of CDR3 amino acid clonotypes. COPE and FqMerger were used to merge filtered high-quality paired reads into contigs. Contigs were aligned with BLAST to IMGT TRBV, TRBD and TRBJ reference genes, and CDR3 was defined per IMGT. Clonotypes above 0.1% frequency were classified as highly expanded clones. Shannon entropy served as the measure of repertoire diversity, while the Gini coefficient captured V-J evenness. A clonotype was considered public if more than one individual shared it. TCRdb reprocessed the public reads (quality trimming at Q25 with fastp, clone calling with MiXCR) and kept in-frame beta chains. Rows matching on CDR3 protein sequence are summarized as one entry with the most common DNA and genes. The V and J calls and clone size come from TCRdb's table, not from the authors' own analysis. This sample has approximately 440,000 distinct CDR3 sequences in its table, and 23% of those were observed once. The ten top clones hold roughly 30% of the sample.

These data originate in a study of regulatory T cells in long-lasting Graves disease (dated by TCRdb to 2020 to 2023). About the investigation overall: To count as having persistent Graves' disease, a patient had to have received antithyroid drug treatment for over 5 years with TSH receptor autoantibodies remaining persistently positive. Persistent Graves' disease patients in the clinical cohort had taken antithyroid drugs for about 10.3 years on average. The study took place in China and was registered as a clinical trial. Persistent Graves' disease patients were compared with newly diagnosed Graves' disease patients by peripheral blood TCR sequencing and RNA sequencing. A total of some 35 samples underwent TCR sequencing, from roughly 13 patients with persistent Graves' disease and approximately 20 patients with newly diagnosed Graves' disease.

Overall results and qualifications from the work: The study examined only peripheral blood because the primary lesion, thyroid tissue, could not be accessed. A larger number of public clonotypes was shared among persistent patients (about 2,700) than among newly diagnosed patients (around 970). The authors acknowledged the small sample size as a limitation that may reduce accuracy. Sequencing and analysis were restricted to the TCR beta chain. Lower TCR Shannon entropy and fewer highly expanded clones were observed in persistent Graves' disease patients than in newly diagnosed patients, which suggested clonal expansion. TRBV28, TRBJ1-2 and TRBJ2-5 were preferentially used in persistent disease, while TRBV20-1 and TRBJ2-1 were favored in newly diagnosed disease.

Looking up the germline V gene yields CDR1 SGHTA and CDR2 FQGNSA. The CDR3, from cysteine to phenylalanine, totals 15 residues. Just CDR3 DNA is preserved here, 45 bases in frame from base 1. V was cut back by 1 base and J by 5 bases, leaving a gap of 14 bases between them. The meaning of the sample's time point label: persistent/refractory GD, antithyroid drugs over 5 years with positive TRAb. RNA was extracted from PBMCs in TRIzol for both TCR sequencing and RNA sequencing. The diagnosis of Graves' disease followed American Thyroid Association guidelines. Patients for the study were recruited at an endocrinology department in Xi'an, China. From each patient, nine milliliters of peripheral blood was collected into an EDTA anticoagulant tube. Ficoll Paque Plus density gradient separation was used to isolate PBMCs, and no further T cell sorting was done. An Agilent 2100 Bioanalyzer and agarose gel were used to check RNA quality, while a NanoDrop 2000 measured RNA concentration.

The TCR was taken from a female donor with Graves disease. Sample: peripheral blood mononuclear cells (PBMCs), taken when the disease was refractory, from a patient treated with antithyroid drugs. The chain is encoded by TRBV7-2 joined to TRBJ1-2; TRBD1 might be the D gene, on 5 matching bases. In nucleotides, the sequence is TGTGCCAGCAGCTTAGAGACGGGACGGCTTTATGGCTACACCTTC. The encoded protein is CASSLETGRLYGYTF.